The clone carrying this TCR beta chain was detected once. Its antigen is not identified. The CDR3 totals 15 residues. V shed 4 bases and J shed 3 bases, with 12 bases lying between them. The germline CDR1 and CDR2 sequences are SGHAT and FQNNGV. TCRdb reprocessed the 5' RACE reads with MiXCR, giving one entry per CDR3 protein. The sample includes more than 350,000 distinct CDR3 sequences, roughly 12% seen only once; the top ten take 18%. The sample originates from a study of T cells after yellow fever vaccination. Study observations and caveats: Peaking faster, on day 5 versus 15, the secondary response was nonetheless weaker.

The TCR was taken from a man between 18 and 35 years old who received the YFV17D yellow fever vaccine. This chain connects TRBV11-2 to TRBJ2-2; D perhaps matches TRBD2 (6 bases). The sequencing here drew on PBMCs, taken on the day of the first yellow fever vaccination. The CDR3, as DNA: TGTGCCAGCAGCTCCCGGGACTTCTACACCGGGGAGCTGTTTTTT. Amino acid sequence: CASSSRDFYTGELFF.